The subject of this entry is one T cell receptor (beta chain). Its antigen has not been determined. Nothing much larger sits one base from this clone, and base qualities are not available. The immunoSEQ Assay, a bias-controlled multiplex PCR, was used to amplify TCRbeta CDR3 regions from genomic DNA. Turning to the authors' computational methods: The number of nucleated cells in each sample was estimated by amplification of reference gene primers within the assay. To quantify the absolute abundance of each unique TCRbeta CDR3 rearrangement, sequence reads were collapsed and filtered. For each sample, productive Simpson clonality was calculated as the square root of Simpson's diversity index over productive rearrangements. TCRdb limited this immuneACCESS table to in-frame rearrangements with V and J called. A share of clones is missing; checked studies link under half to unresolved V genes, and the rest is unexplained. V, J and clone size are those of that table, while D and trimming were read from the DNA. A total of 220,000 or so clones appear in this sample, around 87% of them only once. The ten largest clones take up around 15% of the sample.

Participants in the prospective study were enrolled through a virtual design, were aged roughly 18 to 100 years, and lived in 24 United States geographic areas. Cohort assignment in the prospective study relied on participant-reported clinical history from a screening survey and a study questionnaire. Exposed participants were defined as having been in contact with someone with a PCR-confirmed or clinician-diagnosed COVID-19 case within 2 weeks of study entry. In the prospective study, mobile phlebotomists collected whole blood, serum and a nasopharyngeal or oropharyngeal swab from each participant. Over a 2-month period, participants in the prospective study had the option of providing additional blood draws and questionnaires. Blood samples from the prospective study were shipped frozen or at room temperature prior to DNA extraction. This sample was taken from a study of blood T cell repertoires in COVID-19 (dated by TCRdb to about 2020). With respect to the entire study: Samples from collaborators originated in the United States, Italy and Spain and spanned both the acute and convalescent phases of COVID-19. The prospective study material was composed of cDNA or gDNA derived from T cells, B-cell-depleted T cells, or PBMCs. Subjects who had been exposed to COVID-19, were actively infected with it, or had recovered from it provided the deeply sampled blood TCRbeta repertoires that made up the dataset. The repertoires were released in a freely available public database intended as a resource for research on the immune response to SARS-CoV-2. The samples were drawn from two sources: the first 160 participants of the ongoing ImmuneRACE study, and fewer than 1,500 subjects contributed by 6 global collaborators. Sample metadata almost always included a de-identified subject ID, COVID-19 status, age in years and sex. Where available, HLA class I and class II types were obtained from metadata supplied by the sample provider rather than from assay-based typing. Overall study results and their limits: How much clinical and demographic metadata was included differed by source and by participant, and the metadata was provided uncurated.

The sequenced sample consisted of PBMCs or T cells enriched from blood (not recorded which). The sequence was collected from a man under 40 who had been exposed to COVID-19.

The DNA sequence is as follows: TGTGCCAGCTCGCCCAGGGGGAATCTCTACGAGCAGTACTTC. This gives the protein CASSPRGNLYEQYF. The V and J segments used are TRBV18 and TRBJ2-7; 7 central nucleotides agree with TRBD1. Ends trimmed: V by 6 bases, J by 3 bases; bases unmatched to a gene: 8. Via the germline V gene, CDR1 is KGHSH and CDR2 LQKENI. The CDR3 has 14 amino acids, counting the end cysteine and phenylalanine. Only the CDR3 part of the read is kept: 42 bases, read in frame from the first base.